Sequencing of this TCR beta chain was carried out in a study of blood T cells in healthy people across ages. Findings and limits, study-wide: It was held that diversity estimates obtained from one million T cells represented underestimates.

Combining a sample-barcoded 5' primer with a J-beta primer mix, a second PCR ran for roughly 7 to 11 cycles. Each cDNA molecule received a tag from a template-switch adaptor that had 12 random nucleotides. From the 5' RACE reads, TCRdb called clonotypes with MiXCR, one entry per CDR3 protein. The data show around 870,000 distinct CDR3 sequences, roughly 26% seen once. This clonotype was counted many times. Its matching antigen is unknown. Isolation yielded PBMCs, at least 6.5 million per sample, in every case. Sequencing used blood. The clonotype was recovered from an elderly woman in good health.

The CDR3 nucleotides are TGTGCCAGCAGCCCGACACGGTCCCTGGGAGAGACCCAGTACTTC. Residues: CASSPTRSLGETQYF. This chain connects TRBV14 to TRBJ2-5; no clear D gene. CDR3 length equals 15 residues. Trimming shortened V by 4 bases and J by 4 bases, and 16 bases separated the two germline ends. Germline-derived CDR1 and CDR2 are SGHDN and FVKESK.